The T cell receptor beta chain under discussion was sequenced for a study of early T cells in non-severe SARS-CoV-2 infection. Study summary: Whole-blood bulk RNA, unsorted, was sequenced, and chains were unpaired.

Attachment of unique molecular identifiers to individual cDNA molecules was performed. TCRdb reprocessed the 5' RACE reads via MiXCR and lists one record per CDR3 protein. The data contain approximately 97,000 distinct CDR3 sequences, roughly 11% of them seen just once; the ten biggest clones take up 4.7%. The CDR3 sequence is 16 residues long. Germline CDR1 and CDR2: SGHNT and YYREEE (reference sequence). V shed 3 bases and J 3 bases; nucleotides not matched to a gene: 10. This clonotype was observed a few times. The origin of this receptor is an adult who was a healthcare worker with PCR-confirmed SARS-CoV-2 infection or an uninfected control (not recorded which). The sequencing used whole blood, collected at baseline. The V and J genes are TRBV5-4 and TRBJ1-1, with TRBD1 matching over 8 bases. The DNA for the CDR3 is TGTGCCAGCAGCTCCCCAAGCAGGGGGCTGGACACTGAAGCTTTCTTT. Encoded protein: CASSSPSRGLDTEAFF.